The clone carrying this T cell receptor (beta chain) has just a few counts. Its specificity is not known. Other DNA sequences in this sample translate to the same CDR3. This sample was included in a study of T cells in localized non-small cell lung cancer. The CDR3 length is 14 residues. V lost 0 bases and J lost 4, with 7 bases in between. Germline V gives CDR1 PRHDT, CDR2 FYEKMQ (reference sequence). Data came from immunoSEQ multiplex PCR; TCRdb stores just in-frame clones and leaves some out. Seen here are 45,000 to 60,000 clones, roughly 89% observed once, and the top ten hold less than 6%. Overall study findings and caveats: Exceeding tumor, uninvolved adjacent lung had the highest T cell clonality.

The sample was peripheral blood, taken before any cancer treatment. The chain recombines TRBV13 with TRBJ1-5; D is unclear. The receptor comes from a woman aged 35 to 69 with stage I lung adenocarcinoma. The CDR3 here is CASSLGQTNQPQHF. CDR3 nucleotide sequence: TGTGCCAGCAGCTTAGGACAGACAAATCAGCCCCAGCATTTT.